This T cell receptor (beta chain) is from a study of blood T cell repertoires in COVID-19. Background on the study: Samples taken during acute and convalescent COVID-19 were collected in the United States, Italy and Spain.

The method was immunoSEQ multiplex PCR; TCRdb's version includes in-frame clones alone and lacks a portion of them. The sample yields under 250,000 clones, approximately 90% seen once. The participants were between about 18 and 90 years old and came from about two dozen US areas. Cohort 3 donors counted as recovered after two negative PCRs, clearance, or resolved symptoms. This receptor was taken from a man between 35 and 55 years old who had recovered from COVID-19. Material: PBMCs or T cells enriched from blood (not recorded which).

CDR3 sequence (DNA): TGTGCCAGCAGCCAAGGGGGACTAGGAATTAATGAGCAGTTCTTC. It is translated as CASSQGGLGINEQFF. The chain links TRBV13 to TRBJ2-1, with TRBD2 matching 8 bases. V lost 5 bases and J lost 7; bases outside the gene matches: 10. Germline-derived CDR1 and CDR2 are PRHDT and FYEKMQ (reference sequence). The CDR3 totals 15 residues.